Below, one TCR beta chain is given with its context. Germline V lookup: CDR1 SGHDN, CDR2 FVKESK. V lost 4 bases, J lost 1 base, and 7 bases lay in between. This CDR3 spans 13 amino acids. Method: immunoSEQ multiplex PCR; TCRdb's copy keeps in-frame clones and lacks some. The sample has about 190,000 clones; about 80% are singletons. This record belongs to a study of blood T cell repertoires in COVID-19. The sample was PBMCs or T cells enriched from blood (not recorded which). V and J are TRBV14 and TRBJ1-1, with a possible D match to TRBD1 (6 bases). This TCR derives from a woman in her fifties or sixties with acute COVID-19. This CDR3 is CASSRGQNTEAFF. CDR3 coding DNA: TGTGCCAGCAGCCGGGGACAGAACACTGAAGCTTTCTTT.